The following is a T cell receptor beta chain sequence with its context. Its antigen is unidentified. This sample was taken from a study of T cells in Graves' hyperthyroidism and ophthalmopathy. Per germline, CDR1 SQVTM and CDR2 ANQGSEA. The length of the CDR3 is 11 residues. Deletions cut 4 bases from V and 3 bases from J, with 6 bases between. General observations from the study: Most thyroid clonotypes expanded above 0.001 were also detected in blood.

TCR beta CDR3 regions were amplified from RNA transcripts. TCR CDR3 underwent first-round RT-PCR with the HTBI primer set. TCRdb reprocessed the multiplex PCR reads with MiXCR, giving one entry per CDR3 protein. The sample has around 800,000 distinct CDR3 sequences, 35% to 40% seen once. V is TRBV29-1 and J is TRBJ1-2; no clear D. The sequence derives from a man aged 18-30 years with Graves' hyperthyroidism. Sequences were obtained from blood. The CDR3: CSVARDYGYTF. CDR3 DNA sequence: TGCAGCGTTGCCCGGGACTATGGCTACACCTTC.